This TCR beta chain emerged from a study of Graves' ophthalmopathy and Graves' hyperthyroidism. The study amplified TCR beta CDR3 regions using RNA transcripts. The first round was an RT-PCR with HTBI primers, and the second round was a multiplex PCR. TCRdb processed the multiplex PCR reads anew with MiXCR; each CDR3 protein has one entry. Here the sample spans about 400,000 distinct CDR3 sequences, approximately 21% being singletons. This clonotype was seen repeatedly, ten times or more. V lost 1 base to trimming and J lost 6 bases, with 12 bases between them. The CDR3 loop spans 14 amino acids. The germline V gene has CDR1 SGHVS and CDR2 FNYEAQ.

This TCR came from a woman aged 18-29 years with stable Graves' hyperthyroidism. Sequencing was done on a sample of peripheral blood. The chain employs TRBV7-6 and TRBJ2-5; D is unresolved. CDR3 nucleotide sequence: TGTGCCAGCAGCTTAGTTAGAGCCGACCAGACCCAGTACTTC. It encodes CASSLVRADQTQYF.